This TCR beta chain was observed in a study of cytomegalovirus exposure and HLA in healthy donors. Primers for the PCR totalled 60 Vbeta and 13 Jbeta. Study processing details: A later analysis counted 80 million or so unique TCR beta chains, around 10 million shared. TCRdb keeps only in-frame clones here, not all; method: immunoSEQ multiplex PCR. Clone size and the V and J calls come from that table; the DNA yielded D and trimming. Altogether 200,000 to 250,000 clones are present, roughly four fifths being singletons, with the ten largest covering around 0.57%. Overall study results and limits: In a later analysis, a missense DCLRE1C variant was linked to TCR beta V- and J-gene trimming. Across donors, sequencing depth was assumed by presence/absence analyses to be roughly uniform.

The germline V gene has CDR1 SGHAT and CDR2 FQNNGV. This CDR3 contains 15 residues. In the case of this clone: No antigen is known for it. The junction shows a germline mismatch at one end, possibly a read error.

The receptor comes from a woman aged 40 to 50 in good health and CMV-seronegative. Sequencing input: PBMCs. V usage is TRBV11-2 and J usage is TRBJ1-2, with D perhaps TRBD1 (6 bases). Here the CDR3 DNA reads TGTGCCAGCAGAACAGTTAGGGGGGAGGGGGATGGCTACCCCTTC. This encodes CASRTVRGEGDGYPF.